These T cell receptor beta chains were read from a single sample in a study of graft-versus-host responses after intestinal transplantation. Profiling relied on immunoSEQ multiplex PCR, and the TCRdb table lists in-frame clones only, not all of them. Among about 93,000 clones listed, roughly four fifths were seen once. Their antigen targets remain unknown. The sequenced sample was unstimulated CD4+ T cells sorted from spleen or lymph node cells, obtained before intestinal transplant. The receptors originated from a human donor who received an intestinal transplant. The CDR3 runs from the conserved cysteine through the conserved F or W. The D gene is left open where the match is weak. Part of the rows lack a size; the others show once, few, many or a class for expanded clones.

TRBD1	16	.	TRBV18	TRBJ2-1	CASSPRDRGSSNEQFF	TGTGCCAGCTCACCACGGGACAGGGGGTCAAGCAATGAGCAGTTCTTC
TRBD1	14	once	TRBV2	TRBJ1-4	CASRGVTGVEKLFF	TGTGCCAGCAGGGGAGTAACAGGGGTTGAAAAACTGTTTTTT
.	11	.	TRBV20-1	TRBJ1-1	CSARFSAEAFF	TGCAGTGCTAGATTTTCGGCTGAAGCTTTCTTT
.	15	.	TRBV2	TRBJ1-1	CASSPVDRPNTEAFF	TGTGCCAGCAGCCCAGTAGACAGGCCTAACACTGAAGCTTTCTTT
.	16	once	TRBV7-6	TRBJ2-1	CASSLKSGNSYNEQFF	TGTGCCAGCAGCTTAAAATCGGGAAACAGCTACAATGAGCAGTTCTTC
TRBD2	15	.	TRBV5-1	TRBJ2-7	CASSLGFGGGHEQYF	TGCGCCAGCAGCTTGGGGTTCGGGGGGGGGCACGAGCAGTACTTC
.	13	once	TRBV6-6	TRBJ2-7	CASSLTDFYEQYF	TGTGCCAGCAGCCTCACTGACTTCTACGAGCAGTACTTC
.	13	.	TRBV5-1	TRBJ1-2	CASSLGQRYGYTF	TGCGCCAGCAGCTTGGGGCAGCGCTATGGCTACACCTTC
.	12	.	TRBV12-5	TRBJ1-1	CASGLEWSEAFF	TGTGCTAGTGGTTTGGAGTGGAGTGAAGCTTTCTTT
TRBD2	15	once	TRBV15	TRBJ2-3	CATSSSGGFTDTQYF	TGTGCCACCAGTTCTAGCGGGGGGTTCACAGATACGCAGTATTTT
.	15	once	TRBV4-1	TRBJ2-2	CASSQGQGPAGELFF	TGCGCCAGCAGCCAAGGTCAGGGTCCAGCCGGGGAGCTGTTTTTT
.	12	.	TRBV6-6	TRBJ2-7	CASRPEGGEQYF	TGTGCCAGCAGGCCAGAGGGTGGCGAGCAGTACTTC
.	13	.	TRBV2	TRBJ1-5	CASSRARDQPQHF	TGTGCCAGCAGTCGCGCCCGAGATCAGCCCCAGCATTTT
.	13	once	TRBV10-3	TRBJ1-5	CAISADTNQPQHF	TGTGCCATCAGCGCCGACACAAATCAGCCCCAGCATTTT
.	18	.	TRBV4-1	TRBJ2-5	CASSQEQLNTDIQETQYF	TGCGCCAGCAGCCAAGAACAGTTAAACACGGATATCCAAGAGACCCAGTACTTC
TRBD2	19	.	TRBV11-1	TRBJ2-1	CASSPGGGRASGTYNEQFF	TGTGCCAGCAGCCCGGGGGGCGGGAGGGCCTCGGGGACCTACAATGAGCAGTTCTTC
.	14	.	TRBV7-9	TRBJ2-5	CASSERTAAETQYF	TGTGCCAGCAGCGAACGGACAGCGGCGGAGACCCAGTACTTC
.	13	.	TRBV4-2	TRBJ2-1	CASSPVRRNEQFF	TGTGCCAGCAGCCCAGTCAGGCGCAATGAGCAGTTCTTC
.	14	.	TRBV28	TRBJ2-7	CASSFGERFYEQYF	TGTGCCAGCAGTTTCGGGGAGAGGTTCTACGAGCAGTACTTC
.	16	.	TRBV21-1	TRBJ1-2	CASSKDDVGGSHGYTF	TGTGCCAGCAGCAAAGACGACGTCGGGGGATCGCATGGCTACACCTTC
TRBD2	14	.	TRBV6-4	TRBJ2-1	CASSALAGGVEQFF	TGTGCCAGCAGTGCCCTAGCGGGAGGGGTTGAGCAGTTCTTC
.	12	few	TRBV6-5	TRBJ2-6	CASLSGANVLTF	TGTGCCTCCCTCTCTGGGGCCAACGTCCTGACTTTC
TRBD2	16	.	TRBV29-1	TRBJ2-2	CSAGVAGGPVTGELFF	TGCAGCGCTGGGGTAGCGGGAGGCCCAGTCACCGGGGAGCTGTTTTTT
TRBD1	16	.	TRBV5-6	TRBJ1-6	CASSFGQGRRNSPLHF	TGTGCCAGCAGCTTCGGACAGGGGAGGAGGAATTCACCCCTCCACTTT
TRBD1	13	.	TRBV6-1	TRBJ1-2	CASIGTANYGYTF	TGTGCCAGCATTGGGACAGCTAACTATGGCTACACCTTC
.	13	.	TRBV19	TRBJ1-2	CAEWGGRHYGYTF	TGTGCCGAATGGGGGGGTCGGCACTATGGCTACACCTTC
.	16	.	TRBV6-8	TRBJ1-5	CASTWRDGDSNQPQHF	TGTGCCAGCACCTGGCGGGACGGAGATAGCAATCAGCCCCAGCATTTT
.	18	once	TRBV27	TRBJ1-6	CASSLSLPGETYNSPLHF	TGTGCCAGCAGTTTATCCCTCCCCGGAGAGACCTATAATTCACCCCTCCACTTT